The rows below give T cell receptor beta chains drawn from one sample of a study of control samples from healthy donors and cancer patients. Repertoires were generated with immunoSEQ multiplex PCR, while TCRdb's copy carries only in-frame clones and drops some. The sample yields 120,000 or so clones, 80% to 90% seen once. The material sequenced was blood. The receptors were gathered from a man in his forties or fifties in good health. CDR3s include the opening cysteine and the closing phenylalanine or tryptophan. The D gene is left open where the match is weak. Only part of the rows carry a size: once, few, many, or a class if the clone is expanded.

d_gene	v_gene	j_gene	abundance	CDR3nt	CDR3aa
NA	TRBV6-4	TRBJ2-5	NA	TGTGCCAGCAGTGACTCGGCGGGGGCCCAAGAGACCCAGTACTTC	CASSDSAGAQETQYF
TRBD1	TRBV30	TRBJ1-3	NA	TGTGCCTGGCATGACAGGGGAACTGGAAACACCATATATTTT	CAWHDRGTGNTIYF
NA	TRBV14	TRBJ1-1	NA	TGTGCCAGCAGCCAAGCCAACTTTCGGACGGGGAACACTGAAGCTTTCTTT	CASSQANFRTGNTEAFF
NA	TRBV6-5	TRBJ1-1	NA	TGTGCCAGCAATCGAGTTCTGAACACTGAAGCTTTCTTT	CASNRVLNTEAFF
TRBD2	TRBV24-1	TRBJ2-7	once	TGTGCCACCGCGGGGGATGGCTACGAGCAGTACTTC	CATAGDGYEQYF
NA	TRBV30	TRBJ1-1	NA	TGTGCCTGGAGTGACGTAGGGCCGGGTACTGAAGCTTTCTTT	CAWSDVGPGTEAFF
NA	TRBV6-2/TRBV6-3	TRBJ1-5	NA	TGTGCCAGCAGTTACCAGTCCTCCGGGACACCTTATAGCAATCAGCCCCAGCATTTT	CASSYQSSGTPYSNQPQHF
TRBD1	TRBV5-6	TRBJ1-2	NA	TGTGCCAGCAGCACCCGACAGGGCCCAGGCTACACCTTC	CASSTRQGPGYTF
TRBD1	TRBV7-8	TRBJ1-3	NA	TGTGCCAGCAGCTTAGTTAGGGGGCCTGGAAACACCATATATTTT	CASSLVRGPGNTIYF
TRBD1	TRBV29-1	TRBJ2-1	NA	TGCAGCGGCCGACAGGGGGCTTCGTACAATGAGCAGTTCTTC	CSGRQGASYNEQFF
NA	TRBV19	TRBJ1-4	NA	TGTGCCAGTAGTATATTCGAGAGTGAAAAACTGTTTTTT	CASSIFESEKLFF
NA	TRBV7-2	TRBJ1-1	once	TGTGCCAGCCGCTATTCTATGAACACTGAAGCTTTCTTT	CASRYSMNTEAFF
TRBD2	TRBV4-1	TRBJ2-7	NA	TGCGCCAGCAGCCAAGGTGCTAGCGGGGTCACCTACGAGCAGTACTTC	CASSQGASGVTYEQYF
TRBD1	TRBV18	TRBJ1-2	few	TGTGCCAGCTCACCTGAACCGGGACAGGGAGACGGGTATGGCTACACCTTC	CASSPEPGQGDGYGYTF
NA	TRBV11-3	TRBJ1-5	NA	TGTGCCAGCAGCTTAACCTTCAATCAGCCCCAGCATTTT	CASSLTFNQPQHF
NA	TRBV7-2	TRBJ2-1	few	TGTGCCAGCAGCGACCCGGGGGGCGCGGTGGGCAATGAGCAGTTCTTC	CASSDPGGAVGNEQFF
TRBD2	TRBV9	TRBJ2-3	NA	TGTGCCAGCAGCCCGGCCGGCGCGGGGGGTTTCCCAGACACGCAGTATTTT	CASSPAGAGGFPDTQYF
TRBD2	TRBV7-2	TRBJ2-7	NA	TGTGCCAGCAGCGCGACTAGCGTGCCCGCTAGCTACGAGCAGTACTTC	CASSATSVPASYEQYF
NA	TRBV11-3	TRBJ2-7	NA	TGTGCCAGCAGCTTAGAAACCGACGTGAGGGAGCAGTACTTC	CASSLETDVREQYF
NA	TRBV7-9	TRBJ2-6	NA	TGTGCCAGCAGCTCCCCGGGGGTGGCTGGGGCCAACGTCCTGACTTTC	CASSSPGVAGANVLTF
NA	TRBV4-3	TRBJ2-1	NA	TGCGCCAGCAGCCAAGATACCGGGACAGGGGTAACTAGCGGGGCGATTAATGAGCAGTTCTTC	CASSQDTGTGVTSGAINEQFF
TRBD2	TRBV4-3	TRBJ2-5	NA	TGCGCCAGCAGCCAAGAAACTAGCGGGGGGGCCCGGGAGACCCAGTACTTC	CASSQETSGGARETQYF
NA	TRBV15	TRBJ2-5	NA	TGTGCCACCAGCAGCCGAGAGACCCAGTACTTC	CATSSRETQYF
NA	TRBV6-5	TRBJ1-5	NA	TGTGCCAGCAGGGCCCCTGGGAATCAGCCCCAGCATTTT	CASRAPGNQPQHF
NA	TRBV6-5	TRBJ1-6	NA	TGTGCCAGCAGTTACTCTGGGACTTCACCCCTCCACTTT	CASSYSGTSPLHF